Listed here is a single T cell receptor (beta chain). This sequence may be a read error, since a much larger clone differs from it by one base. Specified time point: newly diagnosed GD, antithyroid drugs for less than 3 months. From PBMCs, RNA was extracted and then used to make the TCR library. The authors built TCR beta libraries using iRepertoire HTBI primers and Arm-PCR of CDR3 regions. TCRdb re-called the multiplex PCR reads with MiXCR, one entry per CDR3 protein. The sample holds hundreds of thousands of distinct CDR3 sequences; approximately 16% are singletons and the top ten take around 12%. This specimen comes from a study of regulatory T cells in long-lasting Graves disease. The germline gives CDR1 SGHTA, CDR2 FQGTGA. Trimming removed 0 bases from V and 6 bases from J; junction bases left unmatched: 4. The CDR3 consists of 15 residues. The same sample was also studied in work on T cells in Graves' hyperthyroidism and ophthalmopathy.

The clonotype comes from a man aged 18 to 29 with Graves disease. The rearrangement joins TRBV7-3 to TRBJ2-1; TRBD2 matches 8 bases. Specimen: peripheral blood mononuclear cells (PBMCs), collected at new diagnosis, from a patient treated with antithyroid drugs. This CDR3 is CASSLTAGVVNEQFF. The CDR3 region has the DNA TGTGCCAGCAGCTTAACAGCGGGAGTTGTCAATGAGCAGTTCTTC.